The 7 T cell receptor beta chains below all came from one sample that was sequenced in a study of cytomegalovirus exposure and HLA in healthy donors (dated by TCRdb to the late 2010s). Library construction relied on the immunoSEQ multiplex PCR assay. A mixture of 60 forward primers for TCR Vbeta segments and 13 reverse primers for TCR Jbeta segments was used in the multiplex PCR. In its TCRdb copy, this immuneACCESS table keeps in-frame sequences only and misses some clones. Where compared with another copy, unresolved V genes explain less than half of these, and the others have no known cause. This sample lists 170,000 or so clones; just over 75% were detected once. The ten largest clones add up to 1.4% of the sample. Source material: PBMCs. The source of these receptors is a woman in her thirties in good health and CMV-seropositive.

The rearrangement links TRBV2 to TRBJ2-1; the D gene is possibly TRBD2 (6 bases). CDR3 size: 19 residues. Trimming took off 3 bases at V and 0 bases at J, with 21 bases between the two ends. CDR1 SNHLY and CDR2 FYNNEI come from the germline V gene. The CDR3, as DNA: TGTGCCAGCAGTGATCGTAGGTTTGGCGGGATCAGCTCCTACAATGAGCAGTTCTTC. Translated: CASSDRRFGGISSYNEQFF.

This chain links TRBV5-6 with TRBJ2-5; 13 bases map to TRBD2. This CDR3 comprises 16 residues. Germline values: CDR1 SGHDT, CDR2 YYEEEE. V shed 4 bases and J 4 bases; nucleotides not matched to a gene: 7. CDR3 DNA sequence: TGTGCCAGCAGCCCAGGACTAGCGGGAGATAGAGAGACCCAGTACTTC. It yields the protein CASSPGLAGDRETQYF.

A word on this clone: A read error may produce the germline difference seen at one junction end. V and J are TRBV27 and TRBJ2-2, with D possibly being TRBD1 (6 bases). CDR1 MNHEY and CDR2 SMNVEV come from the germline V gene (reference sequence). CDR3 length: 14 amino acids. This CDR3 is CASTWGQNSGELFF. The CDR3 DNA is TGTGCCAGCACCTGGGGACAAAACAGCGGGGAGCTGTTTTTT.

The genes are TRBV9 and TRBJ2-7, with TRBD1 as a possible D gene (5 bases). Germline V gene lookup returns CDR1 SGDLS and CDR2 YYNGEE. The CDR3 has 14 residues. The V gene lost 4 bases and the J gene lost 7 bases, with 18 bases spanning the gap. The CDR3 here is CASSFSPTDEEQYF. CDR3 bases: TGTGCCAGCAGCTTCTCGCCGACAGACGAAGAGCAGTACTTC.

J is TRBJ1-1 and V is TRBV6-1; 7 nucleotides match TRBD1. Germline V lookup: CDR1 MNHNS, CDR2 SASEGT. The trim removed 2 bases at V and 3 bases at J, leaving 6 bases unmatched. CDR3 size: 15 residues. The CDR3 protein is CASSERGGFDTEAFF. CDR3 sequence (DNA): TGTGCCAGCAGTGAAAGAGGGGGCTTTGACACTGAAGCTTTCTTT.

The CDR3 DNA reads as TGTGCCAGCAGCCATAGTGCGGTCTTTTACGGGGAGAACACTGAAGCTTTCTTT. Translated: CASSHSAVFYGENTEAFF. The rearrangement links TRBV27 to TRBJ1-1; D gene unclear. The CDR3 has 18 amino acids. The V gene lost 6 bases and the J gene lost 1 base, with 24 bases spanning the gap. Germline CDR1 is MNHEY and CDR2 is SMNVEV (reference sequence).

CDR3 amino acids: CASSFLGLAANEQFF. CDR3 nucleotides: TGTGCCAGCAGTTTCCTTGGACTAGCAGCCAATGAGCAGTTCTTC. This chain uses TRBV27 with TRBJ2-1; 8 bases fit TRBD2. V was pared by 3 bases and J by 6 bases, with 7 bases of the junction left unmatched. Looked up from germline, CDR1 is MNHEY and CDR2 is SMNVEV (reference sequence). The CDR3 consists of 15 residues.